This T cell receptor (beta chain) was identified in a study of control samples from healthy donors and cancer patients. This clone has more than one count but fewer than ten. Data came from immunoSEQ multiplex PCR; TCRdb stores just in-frame clones and leaves some out. The table records around 58,000 clones, roughly 88% of them present only once. The CDR3 loop spans 10 amino acids. From germline, CDR1 is GTSNPN and CDR2 SVGIG (reference sequence). V lost 5 bases, J lost 8 bases, and 9 bases lay in between. The V and J genes are TRBV30 and TRBJ1-2; D is unclear. The origin of this receptor is a man aged 50 to 60 in good health. Sequencing input: blood. The CDR3 DNA reads TGTGCCTGGCCCCTGGGCGGCTACACCTTC. It codes for CAWPLGGYTF.